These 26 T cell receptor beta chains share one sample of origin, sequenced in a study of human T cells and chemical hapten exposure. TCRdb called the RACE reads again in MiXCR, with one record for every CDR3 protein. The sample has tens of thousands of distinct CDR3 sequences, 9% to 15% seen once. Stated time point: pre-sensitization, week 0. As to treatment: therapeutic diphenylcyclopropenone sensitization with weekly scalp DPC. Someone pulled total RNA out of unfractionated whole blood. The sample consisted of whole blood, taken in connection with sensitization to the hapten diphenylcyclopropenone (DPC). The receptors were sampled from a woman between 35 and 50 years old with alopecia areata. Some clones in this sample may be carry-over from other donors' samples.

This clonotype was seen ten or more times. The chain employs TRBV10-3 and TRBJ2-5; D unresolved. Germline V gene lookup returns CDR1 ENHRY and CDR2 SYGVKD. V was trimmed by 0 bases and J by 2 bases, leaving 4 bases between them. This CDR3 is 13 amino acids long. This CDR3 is CAISESAQETQYF. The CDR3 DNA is TGTGCCATCAGTGAGTCGGCACAAGAGACCCAGTACTTC.

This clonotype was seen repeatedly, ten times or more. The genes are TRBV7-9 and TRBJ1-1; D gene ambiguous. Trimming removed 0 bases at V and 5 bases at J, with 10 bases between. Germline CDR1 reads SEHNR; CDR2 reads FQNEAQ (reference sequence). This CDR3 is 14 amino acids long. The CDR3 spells CASSLALSGTEAFF. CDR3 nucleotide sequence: TGTGCCAGCAGCTTAGCGCTGTCGGGAACTGAAGCTTTCTTT. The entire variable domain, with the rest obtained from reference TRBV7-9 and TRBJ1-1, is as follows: DTGVSQNPRHKITKRGQNVTFRCDPISEHNRLYWYRQTLGQGPEFLTYFQNEAQLEKSRLLSDRFSAERPKGSFSTLEIQRTEQGDSAMYLCASSLALSGTEAFFGQGTRLTVV.

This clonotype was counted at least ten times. The CDR3 is CSASGGGRTDTQYF. DNA of the CDR3: TGCAGTGCTAGCGGGGGGGGGCGCACAGATACGCAGTATTTT. The rearrangement joins TRBV20-1 to TRBJ2-3, with 8 bases lining up with TRBD2. V shed 3 bases, J shed 1 base, and the junction held 3 bases outside the gene matches. The CDR3 runs 14 residues. Germline V gene sequence: CDR1 DFQATT, CDR2 SNEGSKA (reference sequence).

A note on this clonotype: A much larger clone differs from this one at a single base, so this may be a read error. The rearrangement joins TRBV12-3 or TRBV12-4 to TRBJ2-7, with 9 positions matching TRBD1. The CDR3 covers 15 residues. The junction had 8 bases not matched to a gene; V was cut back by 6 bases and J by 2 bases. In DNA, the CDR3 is TGTGCCAGCAGCCTCATCGGGACAGGGACCTACGAGCAGTACTTC. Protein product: CASSLIGTGTYEQYF.

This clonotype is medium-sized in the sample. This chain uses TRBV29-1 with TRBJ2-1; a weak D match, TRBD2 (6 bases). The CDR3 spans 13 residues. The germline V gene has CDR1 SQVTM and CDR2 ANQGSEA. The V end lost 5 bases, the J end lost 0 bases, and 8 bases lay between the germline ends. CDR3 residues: CSVLAYSYNEQFF. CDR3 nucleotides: TGCAGCGTTCTAGCGTACTCCTACAATGAGCAGTTCTTC.

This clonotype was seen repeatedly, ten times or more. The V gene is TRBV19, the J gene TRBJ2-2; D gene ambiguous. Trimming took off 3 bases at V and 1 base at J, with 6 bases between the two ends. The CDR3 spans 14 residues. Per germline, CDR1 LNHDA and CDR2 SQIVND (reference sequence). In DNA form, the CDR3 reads TGTGCCAGTAGTATTAGGCGGAACACCGGGGAGCTGTTTTTT. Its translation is CASSIRRNTGELFF.

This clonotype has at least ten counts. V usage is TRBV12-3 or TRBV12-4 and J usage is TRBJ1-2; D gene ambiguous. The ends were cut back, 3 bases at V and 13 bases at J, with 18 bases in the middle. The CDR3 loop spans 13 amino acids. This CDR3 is CASSFGETPSGTF. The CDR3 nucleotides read TGTGCCAGCAGTTTCGGGGAGACCCCGTCGGGCACCTTC.

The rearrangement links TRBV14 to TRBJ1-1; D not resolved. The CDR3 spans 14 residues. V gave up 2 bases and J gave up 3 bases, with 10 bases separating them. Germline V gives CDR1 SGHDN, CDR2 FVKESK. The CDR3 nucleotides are TGTGCCAGCAGCCAACTGGGTTGGGACACTGAAGCTTTCTTT. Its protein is CASSQLGWDTEAFF.

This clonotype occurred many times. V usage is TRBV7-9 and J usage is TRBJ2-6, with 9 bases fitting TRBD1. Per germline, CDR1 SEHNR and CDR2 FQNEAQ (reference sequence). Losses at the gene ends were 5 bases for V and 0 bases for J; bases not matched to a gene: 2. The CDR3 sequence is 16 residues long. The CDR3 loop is CASSQDRGSGANVLTF. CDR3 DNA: TGTGCCAGCAGCCAGGACAGGGGCTCTGGGGCCAACGTCCTGACTTTC.

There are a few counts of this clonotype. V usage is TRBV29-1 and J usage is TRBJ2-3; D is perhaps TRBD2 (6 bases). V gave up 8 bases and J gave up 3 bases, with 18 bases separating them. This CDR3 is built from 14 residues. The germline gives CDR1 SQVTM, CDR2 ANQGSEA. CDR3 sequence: CSLTGLGGTDTQYF. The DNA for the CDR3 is TGCAGCCTCACCGGGCTGGGAGGAACAGATACGCAGTATTTT.

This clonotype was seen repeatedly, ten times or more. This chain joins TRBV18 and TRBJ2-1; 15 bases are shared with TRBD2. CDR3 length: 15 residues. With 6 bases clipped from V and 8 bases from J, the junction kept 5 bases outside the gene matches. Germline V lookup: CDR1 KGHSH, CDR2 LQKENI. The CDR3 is CASSPGLAGGDEQFF. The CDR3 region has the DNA TGTGCCAGCTCCCCCGGACTAGCGGGGGGGGATGAGCAGTTCTTC.

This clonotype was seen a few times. This chain's CDR3 is CASSPGRDDGYTF. The CDR3 DNA is TGTGCCAGCAGCCCCGGGAGAGACGATGGCTACACCTTC. The chain combines TRBV12-3 or TRBV12-4 with TRBJ1-2; D unresolved. Trimming removed 6 bases from V and 6 bases from J, with 14 bases in between. The CDR3 has 13 amino acids.

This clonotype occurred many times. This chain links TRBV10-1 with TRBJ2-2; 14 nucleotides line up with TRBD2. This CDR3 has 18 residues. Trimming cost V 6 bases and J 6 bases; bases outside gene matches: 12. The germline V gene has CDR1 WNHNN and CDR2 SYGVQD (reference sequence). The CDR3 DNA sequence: TGCGCCAGCAGCAGGACTAGCGGGGGGTTGTTAAAGGCCGGGGAGCTGTTTTTT. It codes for CASSRTSGGLLKAGELFF.

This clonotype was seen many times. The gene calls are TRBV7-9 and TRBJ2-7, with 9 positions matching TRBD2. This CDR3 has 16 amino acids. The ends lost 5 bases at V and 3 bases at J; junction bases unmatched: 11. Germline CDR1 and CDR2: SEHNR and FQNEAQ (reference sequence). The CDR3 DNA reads TGTGCCAGCAGCCCCTTTGGACTAGCGAATTTCTACGAGCAGTACTTC. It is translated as CASSPFGLANFYEQYF.

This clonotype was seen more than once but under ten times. CDR3 in amino acids: CASSLGGRSPLHF. For the CDR3, the DNA is TGTGCCAGCAGCTTGGGGGGCCGGTCACCCCTCCACTTT. The chain is built from TRBV5-6 and TRBJ1-6; tentatively, D is TRBD1 (5 bases). The CDR3 consists of 13 residues. CDR1 is SGHDT, CDR2 YYEEEE, per germline. V lost 0 bases, J lost 10 bases, and 8 bases lay in between.

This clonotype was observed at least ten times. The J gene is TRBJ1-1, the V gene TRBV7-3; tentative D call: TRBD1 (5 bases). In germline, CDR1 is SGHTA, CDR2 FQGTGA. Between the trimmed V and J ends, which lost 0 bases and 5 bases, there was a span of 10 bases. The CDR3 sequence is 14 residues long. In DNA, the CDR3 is TGTGCCAGCAGCTTAACGGGACCGCAGACTGAAGCTTTCTTT. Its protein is CASSLTGPQTEAFF.

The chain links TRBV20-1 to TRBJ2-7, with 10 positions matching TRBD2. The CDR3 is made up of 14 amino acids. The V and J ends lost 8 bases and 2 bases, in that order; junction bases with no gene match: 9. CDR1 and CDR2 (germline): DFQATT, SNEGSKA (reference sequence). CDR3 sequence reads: CSTRRTSGTYEQYF. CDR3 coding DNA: TGCAGTACCCGTCGGACTAGCGGAACCTACGAGCAGTACTTC.

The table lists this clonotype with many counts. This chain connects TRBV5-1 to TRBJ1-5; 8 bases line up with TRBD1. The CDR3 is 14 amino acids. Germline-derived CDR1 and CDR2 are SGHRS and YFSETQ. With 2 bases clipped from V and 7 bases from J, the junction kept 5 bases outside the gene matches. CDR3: CASSFGQGDQPQHF. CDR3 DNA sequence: TGCGCCAGCAGCTTCGGACAGGGCGACCAGCCCCAGCATTTT.

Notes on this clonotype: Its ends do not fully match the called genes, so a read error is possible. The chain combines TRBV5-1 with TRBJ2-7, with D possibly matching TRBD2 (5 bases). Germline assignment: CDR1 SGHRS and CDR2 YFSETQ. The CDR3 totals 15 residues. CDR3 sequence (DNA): TGCGCCAGGAGCTTGGAACAGCCCCCCGGCGGGGAGCAGTACTTC. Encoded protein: CARSLEQPPGGEQYF.

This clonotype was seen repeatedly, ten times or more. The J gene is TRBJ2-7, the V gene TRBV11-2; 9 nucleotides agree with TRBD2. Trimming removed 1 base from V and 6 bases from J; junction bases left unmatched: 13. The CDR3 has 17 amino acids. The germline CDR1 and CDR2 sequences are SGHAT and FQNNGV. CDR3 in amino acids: CASSLGLGASGAGEQYF. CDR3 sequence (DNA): TGTGCCAGCAGCTTAGGGTTGGGGGCTAGCGGGGCTGGCGAGCAGTACTTC.

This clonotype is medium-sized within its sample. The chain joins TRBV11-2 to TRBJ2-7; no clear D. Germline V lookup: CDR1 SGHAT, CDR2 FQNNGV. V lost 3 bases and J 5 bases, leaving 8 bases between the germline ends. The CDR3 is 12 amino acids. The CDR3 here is CASSFTLDEQYF. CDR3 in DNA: TGTGCCAGCAGCTTCACCCTGGACGAGCAGTACTTC.

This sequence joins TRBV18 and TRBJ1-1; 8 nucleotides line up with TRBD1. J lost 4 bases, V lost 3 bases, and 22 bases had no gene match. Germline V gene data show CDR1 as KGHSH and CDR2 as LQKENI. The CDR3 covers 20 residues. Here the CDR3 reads CASSPSGLLGQGARGTEAFF. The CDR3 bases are TGTGCCAGCTCACCGTCGGGGCTCTTGGGGCAGGGGGCTCGTGGCACTGAAGCTTTCTTT.

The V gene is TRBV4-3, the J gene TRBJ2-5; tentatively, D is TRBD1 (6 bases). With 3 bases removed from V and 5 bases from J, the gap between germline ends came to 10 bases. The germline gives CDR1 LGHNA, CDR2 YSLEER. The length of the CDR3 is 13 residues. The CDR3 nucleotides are TGCGCCAGCAGCCAGGATAGGGGGGAGACCCAGTACTTC. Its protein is CASSQDRGETQYF.

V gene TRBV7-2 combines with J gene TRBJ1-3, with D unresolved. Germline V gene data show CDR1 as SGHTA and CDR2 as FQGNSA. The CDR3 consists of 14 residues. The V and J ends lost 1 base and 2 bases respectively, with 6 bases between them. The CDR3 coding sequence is TGTGCCAGCAGCTTAGGCTACACTGGAAACACCATATATTTT. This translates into CASSLGYTGNTIYF.

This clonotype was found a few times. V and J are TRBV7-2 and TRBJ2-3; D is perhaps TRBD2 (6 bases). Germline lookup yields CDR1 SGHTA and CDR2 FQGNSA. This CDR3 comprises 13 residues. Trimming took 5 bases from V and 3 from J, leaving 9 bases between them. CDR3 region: CASSRTMTDTQYF. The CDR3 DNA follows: TGTGCCAGCAGCCGGACTATGACAGATACGCAGTATTTT.

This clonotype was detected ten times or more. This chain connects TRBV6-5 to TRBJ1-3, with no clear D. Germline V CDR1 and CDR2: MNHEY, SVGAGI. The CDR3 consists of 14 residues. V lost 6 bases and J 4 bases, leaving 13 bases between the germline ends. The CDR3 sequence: CASSRFTQGNTIYF. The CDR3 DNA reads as TGTGCCAGCAGCCGGTTCACGCAGGGAAACACCATATATTTT.